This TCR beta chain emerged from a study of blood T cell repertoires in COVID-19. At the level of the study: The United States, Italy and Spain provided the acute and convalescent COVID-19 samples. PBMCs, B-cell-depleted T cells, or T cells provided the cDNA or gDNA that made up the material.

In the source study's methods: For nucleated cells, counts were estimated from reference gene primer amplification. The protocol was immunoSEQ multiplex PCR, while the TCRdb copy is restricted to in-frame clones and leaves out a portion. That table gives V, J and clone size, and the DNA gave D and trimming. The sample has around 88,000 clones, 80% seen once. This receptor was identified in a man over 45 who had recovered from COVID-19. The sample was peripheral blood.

The CDR3 protein is CASGERGGRRNEQFF. Here the CDR3 DNA reads TGTGCCAGTGGGGAGAGGGGGGGCAGGAGGAATGAGCAGTTCTTC. This rearrangement joins TRBV19 to TRBJ2-1; TRBD2 might be the D (7 bases). This CDR3 comprises 15 residues. Germline loops: CDR1 LNHDA, CDR2 SQIVND (reference sequence). V was shortened by 8 bases and J by 7 bases, with 21 bases between the two germline ends.